This is a list of T cell receptor beta chains from one sample in a study of blood T cell repertoires in COVID-19. TCRdb's table, derived via immunoSEQ multiplex PCR, lists solely in-frame clones and lacks some. Of 350,000 to 550,000 clones in the sample, approximately 90% were seen once. What was sequenced was PBMCs or T cells enriched from blood (not recorded which). Receptor source: a woman under 30 with acute COVID-19. Each CDR3 is given with its conserved first and last residue. A D gene is named only where the DNA matches it firmly. Rows may omit the clone size; those that give it use once, few, many or a size class.

TRBD2,.,TRBV28,TRBJ2-1,TGTGCCAGCAGTTTTCCGAGCGGGAGAAATTGGAGGCAGTTCTTC,CASSFPSGRNWRQFF
.,.,TRBV7-8,TRBJ2-7,TGTGCCAGCAGCTTAAGCCGAGTTGTCTACGAGCAGTACTTC,CASSLSRVVYEQYF
TRBD1,.,TRBV11-2,TRBJ1-5,TGTGCCAGCAGCTTAGACGGGACAGGGGTCCAGCCCCAGCATTTT,CASSLDGTGVQPQHF
.,once,TRBV3-1/TRBV3-2,TRBJ2-7,TGTGCCAGCAGCCAATTTCTAGCTTTGCCGGGGGAGCAGTACTTC,CASSQFLALPGEQYF
TRBD1,.,TRBV4-3,TRBJ1-6,TGCGCCAGCAGCCATAAGGGGGCTGATTCACCCCTCCACTTT,CASSHKGADSPLHF
TRBD1,once,TRBV5-1,TRBJ2-7,TGCGCCAGCAGCTTGGCCGGACAGGGGGTTGGGAGCTACGAGCAGTACTTC,CASSLAGQGVGSYEQYF
TRBD1,.,TRBV27,TRBJ1-1,TGTGCCAGCAGTCCCACCCAGGGGGCGGCTTTCTTT,CASSPTQGAAFF
TRBD1,.,TRBV19,TRBJ2-1,TGTGCCAGTAGCGCGGACAGGGGATCCTACAATGAGCAGTTCTTC,CASSADRGSYNEQFF
.,.,TRBV27,TRBJ1-5,TGTGCCAGCCAACAGGGTTTTGGCAATCAGCCCCAGCATTTT,CASQQGFGNQPQHF
.,.,TRBV3-1/TRBV3-2,TRBJ1-4,TGTGCCAGCAGCCCGACGAGGCCAGGGGTCGAAAAACTGTTTTTT,CASSPTRPGVEKLFF
TRBD1,few,TRBV24-1,TRBJ1-2,TGTGCCACCAGTGACCGGACAGGGGCAAATGGCTACACCTTC,CATSDRTGANGYTF
TRBD1,.,TRBV28,TRBJ2-7,TGTGCCAGCAGTTTGCGACAGGGAGTCCACGAGCAGTACTTC,CASSLRQGVHEQYF
TRBD1,.,TRBV28,TRBJ1-2,TGTGCCAGCGACAGGGGTTTAAACTATGGCTACACCTTC,CASDRGLNYGYTF
.,.,TRBV19,TRBJ2-1,TGTGCCAGCCTCCCAGTCGGGACAAAAACCTACAATGAGCAGTTCTTC,CASLPVGTKTYNEQFF
.,once,TRBV9,TRBJ1-5,TGTGCCAGCAGCGCTGGGGGAGGGCCCCAGCATTTT,CASSAGGGPQHF
.,.,TRBV29-1,TRBJ1-2,TGCAGCGCCCAGGGGCTATCGGTCGGATCGGGCGGCTACACCTTC,CSAQGLSVGSGGYTF